The 19 T cell receptor beta chains listed next were all sequenced from one sample in a study of blood T cell repertoires in COVID-19 (dated by TCRdb to 2019 to 2021). Library generation was performed with the immunoSEQ multiplex PCR assay. TCRdb mirrors the immuneACCESS table, restricted to in-frame sequences. Some clones are absent from its copies; in checked studies, under half trace to an unresolved V gene, and the reason for the others is unknown. The sample table lists 200,000 to 250,000 clones, 86% of them with a count of one. The biggest ten clones account for 9% to 15% of the sample. The specimen was peripheral blood. These receptors originate from a man older than 75 with acute or convalescent COVID-19.

This clone was seen a few times. V gene TRBV7-2 combines with J gene TRBJ2-7; D is perhaps TRBD1 (6 bases). This CDR3 contains 14 residues. V shed 4 bases and J shed 2 bases, with 12 bases lying between them. The germline CDR1 and CDR2 sequences are SGHTA and FQGNSA. Here the CDR3 DNA reads TGTGCCAGCAGCTCCCCGGGACATGCCTACGAGCAGTACTTC. It codes for CASSSPGHAYEQYF.

This clone has a single count. V is TRBV20-1 and J is TRBJ2-1, with 11 bases that match TRBD2. The CDR3 consists of 13 residues. Germline CDR1 and CDR2: DFQATT and SNEGSKA (reference sequence). The V segment lost 3 bases and the J segment 9 bases; nucleotides outside the gene matches: 4. The CDR3 protein is CSASASGRTEQFF. For the CDR3, the DNA is TGCAGTGCTAGTGCTAGCGGGAGGACTGAGCAGTTCTTC.

The chain carries TRBV14 and TRBJ1-4, with D possibly matching TRBD1 (6 bases). This CDR3 has 17 residues. Germline V gene data show CDR1 as SGHDN and CDR2 as FVKESK. V was pared by 4 bases and J by 8 bases, with 23 bases between. CDR3 DNA: TGTGCCAGCAGCCCCCCCCCGGGAACAGGGCAGTACGAAAAACTGTTTTTT. Its translation: CASSPPPGTGQYEKLFF.

This chain connects TRBV24-1 to TRBJ2-5, with 8 bases identical to TRBD1. This CDR3 spans 15 amino acids. Germline V gene data show CDR1 as KGHDR and CDR2 as SFDVKD. Unmatched junction bases numbered 5, after V lost 6 bases and J lost 0 bases. DNA of the CDR3: TGTGCCACCAGTTATGGACAGGGCAACCAAGAGACCCAGTACTTC. Its protein is CATSYGQGNQETQYF.

This chain connects TRBV3-1 (or the pseudogene TRBV3-2) to TRBJ1-5; tentatively, D is TRBD1 (5 bases). CDR1 LGHDT and CDR2 YNNKEL come from the germline V gene (reference sequence). V lost 1 base and J lost 4, with 11 bases in between. This CDR3 comprises 15 residues. CDR3 sequence (DNA): TGTGCCAGCAGCCAAGCCTTGGGGGGGAATCAGCCCCAGCATTTT. This translates into CASSQALGGNQPQHF.

The chain is built from TRBV29-1 and TRBJ2-7; 14 bases line up with TRBD2. Germline V CDR1 and CDR2: SQVTM, ANQGSEA. The CDR3 loop spans 14 amino acids. After removal of 0 bases from V and 12 bases from J, the junction contained 7 bases not matched to a gene. CDR3 bases: TGCAGCGTTGAAGAGGGGACTAGCGGGAGCAGGGTGTACTTC. This gives the protein CSVEEGTSGSRVYF.

For this clone: The same CDR3 is also encoded by other DNA sequences in this sample. The gene calls are TRBV18 and TRBJ2-3; D remains ambiguous. Germline loops: CDR1 KGHSH, CDR2 LQKENI. With 3 bases removed from V and 0 bases from J, the gap between germline ends came to 4 bases. The CDR3 spans 13 residues. Here the CDR3 reads CASSPPSTDTQYF. The CDR3 DNA reads as TGTGCCAGCTCACCTCCGAGCACAGATACGCAGTATTTT.

This chain joins TRBV5-4 and TRBJ1-6; 7 bases line up with TRBD1. The CDR3 covers 16 residues. With 2 bases clipped from V and 6 bases from J, the junction kept 8 bases outside the gene matches. The germline V gene encodes CDR1 SGHNT and CDR2 YYREEE (reference sequence). This chain's CDR3 is CASSFGRGKINSPLHF. CDR3 nucleotides: TGTGCCAGCAGCTTTGGCAGGGGGAAGATTAATTCACCCCTCCACTTT.

The count of this clone is one. The V call is TRBV7-3, the J call TRBJ1-2; 9 bases agree with TRBD1. This CDR3 has 14 residues. Trimming took 4 bases from V and 4 from J; bases not matched to a gene: 4. In germline, CDR1 is SGHTA, CDR2 FQGTGA. The CDR3 reads CASSSGTGIYGYTF. CDR3 nucleotide sequence: TGTGCCAGCAGCTCTGGGACAGGGATCTATGGCTACACCTTC.

V gene TRBV12-3 or TRBV12-4 combines with J gene TRBJ2-1; D gene unclear. The length of the CDR3 is 12 residues. Trimming took off 3 bases at V and 6 bases at J, with 6 bases between the two ends. CDR3 bases: TGTGCCAGCAGTTTTTGGGCCAATGAGCAGTTCTTC. Amino acids: CASSFWANEQFF.

V is TRBV29-1 and J is TRBJ1-1; D gene ambiguous. The CDR3 has 12 residues. Trimming removed 4 bases from V and 7 bases from J, with 13 bases in between. From germline, CDR1 is SQVTM and CDR2 ANQGSEA. The CDR3 region has the DNA TGCAGCGTTGTAGCGGGAACAAGTGAAGCTTTCTTT. Its translation: CSVVAGTSEAFF.

The genes are TRBV4-1 and TRBJ2-6; no firm D call. This CDR3 has 15 amino acids. Germline CDR1 is MGHRA and CDR2 is YSYEKL. V lost 4 bases to trimming and J lost 0 bases, with 7 bases between them. CDR3 in amino acids: CASSPLSSGANVLTF. The CDR3 DNA is TGCGCCAGCAGCCCTCTATCCTCTGGGGCCAACGTCCTGACTTTC.

This clone was seen a handful of times. The chain joins TRBV19 to TRBJ2-1, with 12 bases identical to TRBD2. CDR1 and CDR2 from the germline V gene are LNHDA and SQIVND (reference sequence). This CDR3 is built from 14 residues. J lost 8 bases, V lost 6 bases, and 5 bases had no gene match. The DNA for the CDR3 is TGTGCCAGTAGGAGGACTAGCGGGACCTATGAGCAGTTCTTC. Translation gives CASRRTSGTYEQFF.

The chain couples TRBV13 to TRBJ1-4; D perhaps matches TRBD1 (5 bases). The CDR3 totals 14 residues. V lost 3 bases to trimming and J lost 8 bases, with 13 bases between them. The germline V gene encodes CDR1 PRHDT and CDR2 FYEKMQ (reference sequence). CDR3 DNA sequence: TGTGCCAGCAGCTTCTCAGGGTTTCGGGAAAAACTGTTTTTT. Its translation is CASSFSGFREKLFF.

The J gene is TRBJ1-5, the V gene TRBV2; TRBD1 matches at 9 bases. Per the germline V gene, CDR1 is SNHLY and CDR2 is FYNNEI. Losses at the gene ends were 5 bases for V and 2 bases for J; bases not matched to a gene: 4. The CDR3 is 15 amino acids. Written as DNA, the CDR3 is TGTGCCAGCAGTCCGGACAGGGGACGCAATCAGCCCCAGCATTTT. Encoded protein: CASSPDRGRNQPQHF.

J is TRBJ1-5 and V is TRBV6-2 or TRBV6-3; the match to TRBD1 covers 8 bases. Germline V gene lookup returns CDR1 MNHEY and CDR2 SVGEGT. V was pared by 2 bases and J by 6 bases, with 12 bases of the junction left unmatched. The CDR3 loop spans 17 amino acids. The CDR3 sequence: CASSYSGRGHRSQPQHF. The CDR3 nucleotides are TGTGCCAGCAGTTACAGTGGCAGGGGGCATAGGAGTCAGCCCCAGCATTTT.

V and J are TRBV28 and TRBJ2-4; 8 bases match TRBD1. CDR3 length equals 16 residues. Losses at the gene ends were 5 bases for V and 6 bases for J; bases not matched to a gene: 12. CDR1 and CDR2 (germline): MDHEN, SYDVKM. The CDR3 protein is CASSPSKGQAANIQYF. CDR3 coding DNA: TGTGCCAGCAGTCCGTCCAAGGGACAGGCGGCAAACATTCAGTACTTC.

The genes are TRBV6-5 and TRBJ1-6; 9 positions match TRBD1. Germline V lookup: CDR1 MNHEY, CDR2 SVGAGI. There are 15 residues in the CDR3. V shed 0 bases and J 9 bases; nucleotides not matched to a gene: 3. The CDR3 DNA sequence: TGTGCCAGCAGTTACTCGGGACAGGGTCGTTCACCCCTCCACTTT. Translating it yields CASSYSGQGRSPLHF.

The chain combines TRBV4-1 with TRBJ1-4; 7 nucleotides agree with TRBD1. The CDR3 loop spans 14 amino acids. The V and J ends lost 6 bases and 6 bases, in that order; junction bases with no gene match: 7. Germline CDR1 reads MGHRA; CDR2 reads YSYEKL. The chain's CDR3 is CASSRQGADEKLFF. The CDR3 DNA reads as TGCGCCAGCAGTCGACAGGGCGCGGATGAAAAACTGTTTTTT.